This TCR beta chain was documented in a study of T cell repertoires in cytomegalovirus infection (dated by TCRdb to the late 2010s). Turning to the overall study: Because public TCR beta signatures pointed to carriage of CMV infection together with the matching HLA type, the HLA type of each donor mattered for the analysis. General conclusions and limits of the study: The ex vivo response was dominated by HLA-C-restricted CMV-specific TCR beta clonotypes, which also provided the single most frequent clonotype in two of eight donors. In both this cohort and an independent cohort of some 380 donors, the cumulative frequency of public TCR beta family members distinguished carriers of CMV infection plus the relevant HLA type.

With respect to this clonotype: It lacks a known antigen. No base quality values were provided; no much bigger clone lies one nucleotide off.

Sequenced on an Illumina HiSeq 1500. TCRdb cleaned the public reads at Q25 with fastp, built clones with MiXCR and kept in-frame beta chains. Under each unique CDR3 protein, matching rows form one entry showing the most common genes and DNA. The sample table holds about 740,000 distinct CDR3 sequences, of which 35% were seen once. About 2.8% of the sample is in the top ten clones. V ends up 6 bases short and J 2 bases short, with an unmatched junction base count of 6. Measured from the cysteine to the phenylalanine, the CDR3 is 15 residues long. This entry keeps only the CDR3 DNA: 45 bases, framed from base 1. From the germline V gene (reference sequence), CDR1 is SGHKS and CDR2 is YYEKEE.

Sample: PBMCs. The receptor was derived from a human donor in good health (CMV status not recorded). Some clones in this sample may be carry-over from other donors' samples. Recombination joined TRBV5-5 with TRBJ1-5, with 9 bases matching TRBD1. CDR3 region: CASKRTGGGNQPQHF. The sequence in DNA is TGTGCCAGCAAACGAACAGGGGGCGGCAATCAGCCCCAGCATTTT.